This TCR beta chain was captured by sequencing in a study of cytomegalovirus exposure and HLA in healthy donors. As for the study in general: Among 398 genotyped donors, approximately 80% fell in the Caucasian-associated ancestry cluster.

Study-wide findings and caveats: It was fewer than 200 TCR beta chains that were listed as cytomegalovirus-associated. Published work reported that the classifier diagnosed cytomegalovirus status with high specificity and sensitivity.

Use of 60 Vbeta and 13 Jbeta primers characterized the PCR. TCRdb keeps only in-frame clones here, not all; method: immunoSEQ multiplex PCR. This table has around 150,000 clones, over 75% appearing once. Germline values: CDR1 MNHEY, CDR2 SMNVEV (reference sequence). V lost 6 bases, J lost 4 bases, and 5 bases stayed unmatched. The CDR3 contains 14 residues. Concerning this clone itself: The target antigen is unknown.

The clonotype was recovered from a man aged 40-49 years in good health and CMV-seronegative. The chain carries TRBV27 and TRBJ2-7; TRBD2 matches 11 bases. Sequenced input: PBMCs. CDR3 in amino acids: CASRRLAGRYEQYF. For the CDR3, the DNA is TGTGCCAGCAGGAGACTAGCGGGAAGGTACGAGCAGTACTTC.